The clone carrying this T cell receptor (beta chain) was counted at least ten times. Its antigen is not known. Authors of the study amplified TCR beta CDR3 regions from RNA transcripts. TCR CDR3 regions were first amplified by RT-PCR with HTBI primers. TCRdb reprocessed the multiplex PCR reads with MiXCR, giving one entry per CDR3 protein. The sample shows hundreds of thousands of distinct CDR3 sequences, nearly 15% of them seen only once. The data belong to a study of T cells in Graves' hyperthyroidism and ophthalmopathy. Findings and limits, study-wide: Classification by a 13 V-J model distinguished ophthalmopathy from stable hyperthyroidism. Blood also held most thyroid clonotypes expanded beyond 0.001.

The V end was cut by 3 bases, the J end by 4 bases, with 19 bases between. Per germline, CDR1 DFQATT and CDR2 SNEGSKA (reference sequence). CDR3 length: 15 residues. The chain joins TRBV20-1 to TRBJ2-7; tentative D call: TRBD2 (5 bases). The sample comprised blood. The clonotype was recovered from a woman between 55 and 75 years old with Graves' ophthalmopathy. The CDR3 here is CSASEGTGRGYEQYF. CDR3 nucleotides: TGCAGTGCTAGCGAAGGTACGGGCCGAGGGTACGAGCAGTACTTC.